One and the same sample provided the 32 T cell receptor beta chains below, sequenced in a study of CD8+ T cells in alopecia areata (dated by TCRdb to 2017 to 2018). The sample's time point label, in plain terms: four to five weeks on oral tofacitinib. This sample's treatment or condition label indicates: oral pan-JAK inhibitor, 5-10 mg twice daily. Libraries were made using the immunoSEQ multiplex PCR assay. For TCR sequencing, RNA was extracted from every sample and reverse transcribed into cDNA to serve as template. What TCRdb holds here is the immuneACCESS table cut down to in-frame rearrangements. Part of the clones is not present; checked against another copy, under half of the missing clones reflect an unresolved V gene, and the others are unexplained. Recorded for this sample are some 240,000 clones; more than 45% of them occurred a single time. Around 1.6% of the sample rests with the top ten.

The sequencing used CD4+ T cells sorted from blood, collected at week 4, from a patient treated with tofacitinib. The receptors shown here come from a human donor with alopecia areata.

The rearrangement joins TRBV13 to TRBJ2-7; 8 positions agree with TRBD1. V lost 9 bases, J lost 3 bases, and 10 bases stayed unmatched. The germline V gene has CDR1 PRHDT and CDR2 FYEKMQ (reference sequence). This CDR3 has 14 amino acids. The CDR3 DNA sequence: TGTGCCAGTCGGAGCGGACAGGGCGGCTACGAGCAGTACTTC. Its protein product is CASRSGQGGYEQYF.

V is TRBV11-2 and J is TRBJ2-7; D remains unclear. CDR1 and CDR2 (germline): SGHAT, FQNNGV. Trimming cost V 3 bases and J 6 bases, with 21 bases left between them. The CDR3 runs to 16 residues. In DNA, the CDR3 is TGTGCCAGCAGCTTGAGCCGGACGGAGACCCTCGGCGAGCAGTACTTC. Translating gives CASSLSRTETLGEQYF.

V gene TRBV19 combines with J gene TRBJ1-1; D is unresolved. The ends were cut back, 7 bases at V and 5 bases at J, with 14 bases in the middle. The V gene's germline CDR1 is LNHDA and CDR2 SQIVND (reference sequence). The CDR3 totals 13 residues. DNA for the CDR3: TGTGCCAGTATTAACACTCAAAGGACTGAAGCTTTCTTT. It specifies CASINTQRTEAFF. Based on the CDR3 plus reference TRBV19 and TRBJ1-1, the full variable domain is DGGITQSPKYLFRKEGQNVTLSCEQNLNHDAMYWYRQDPGQGLRLIYYSQIVNDFQKGDIAEGYSVSREKKESFPLTVTSAQKNPTAFYLCASINTQRTEAFFGQGTRLTVV.

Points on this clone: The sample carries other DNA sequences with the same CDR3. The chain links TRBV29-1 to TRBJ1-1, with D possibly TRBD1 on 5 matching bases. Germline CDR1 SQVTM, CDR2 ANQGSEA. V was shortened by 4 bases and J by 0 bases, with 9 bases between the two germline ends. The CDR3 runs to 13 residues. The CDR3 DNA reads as TGCAGCGTTGCGGGGCTAATGAACACTGAAGCTTTCTTT. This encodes CSVAGLMNTEAFF.

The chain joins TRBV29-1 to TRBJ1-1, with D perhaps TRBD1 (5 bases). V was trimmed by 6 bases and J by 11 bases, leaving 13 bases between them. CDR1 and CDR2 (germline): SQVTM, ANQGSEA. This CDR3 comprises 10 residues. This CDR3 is CSVEAGRAFF. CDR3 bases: TGCAGCGTGGAGGCAGGGAGGGCTTTCTTT.

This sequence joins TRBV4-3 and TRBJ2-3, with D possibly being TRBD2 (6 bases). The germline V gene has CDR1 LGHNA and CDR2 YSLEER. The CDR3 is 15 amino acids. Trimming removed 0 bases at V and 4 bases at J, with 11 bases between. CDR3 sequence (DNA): TGCGCCAGCAGCCAAGACATCCTAGCGCCAGATACGCAGTATTTT. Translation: CASSQDILAPDTQYF.

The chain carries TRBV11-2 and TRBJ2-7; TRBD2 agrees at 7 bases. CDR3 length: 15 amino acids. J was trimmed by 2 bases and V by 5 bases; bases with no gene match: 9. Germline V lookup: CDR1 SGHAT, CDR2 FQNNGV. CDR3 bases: TGTGCCAGCAGCCTCGAGGGAGGGTGGACCTACGAGCAGTACTTC. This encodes CASSLEGGWTYEQYF.

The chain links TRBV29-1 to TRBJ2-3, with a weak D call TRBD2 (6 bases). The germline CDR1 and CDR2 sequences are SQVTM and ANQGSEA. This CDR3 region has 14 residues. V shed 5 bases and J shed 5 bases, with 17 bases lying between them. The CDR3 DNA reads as TGCAGCGTTTCCCCGGGACGACTAGAAGATACGCAGTATTTT. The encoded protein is CSVSPGRLEDTQYF.

This CDR3 is CASSLAHGGTNEKLFF. Here the CDR3 DNA reads TGTGCCAGCAGCTTAGCCCACGGGGGCACTAATGAAAAACTGTTTTTT. The chain combines TRBV7-9 with TRBJ1-4; D might be TRBD1 (6 bases). This CDR3 region has 16 residues. CDR1 is SEHNR and CDR2 is FQNEAQ in the germline V gene (reference sequence). With 0 bases removed from V and 2 bases from J, the gap between germline ends came to 10 bases.

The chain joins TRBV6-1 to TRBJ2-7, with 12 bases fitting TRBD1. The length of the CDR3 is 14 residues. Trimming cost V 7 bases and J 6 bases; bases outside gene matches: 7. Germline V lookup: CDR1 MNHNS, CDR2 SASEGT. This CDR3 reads CASKGGQGAGEQYF. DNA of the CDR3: TGTGCCAGCAAGGGGGGACAGGGGGCTGGCGAGCAGTACTTC.

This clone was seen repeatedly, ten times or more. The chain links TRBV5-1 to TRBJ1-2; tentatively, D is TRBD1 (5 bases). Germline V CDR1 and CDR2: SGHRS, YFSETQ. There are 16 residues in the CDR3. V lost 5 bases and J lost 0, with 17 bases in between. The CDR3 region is CASRKGQETANYGYTF. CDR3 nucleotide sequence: TGCGCCAGCAGGAAGGGGCAAGAGACCGCTAACTATGGCTACACCTTC. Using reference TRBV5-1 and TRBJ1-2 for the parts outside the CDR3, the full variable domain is KAGVTQTPRYLIKTRGQQVTLSCSPISGHRSVSWYQQTPGQGLQFLFEYFSETQRNKGNFPGRFSGRQFSNSRSEMNVSTLELGDSALYLCASRKGQETANYGYTFGSGTRLTVV.

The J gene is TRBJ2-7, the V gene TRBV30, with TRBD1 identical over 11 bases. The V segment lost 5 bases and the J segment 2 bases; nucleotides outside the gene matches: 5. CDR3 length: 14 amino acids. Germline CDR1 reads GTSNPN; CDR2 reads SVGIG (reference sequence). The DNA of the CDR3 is TGTGCCTGGGAAACGGGACAGGGGGCCTACGAGCAGTACTTC. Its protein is CAWETGQGAYEQYF.

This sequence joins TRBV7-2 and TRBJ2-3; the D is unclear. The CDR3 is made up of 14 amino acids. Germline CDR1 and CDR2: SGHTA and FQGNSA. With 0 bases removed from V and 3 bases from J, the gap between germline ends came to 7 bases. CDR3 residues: CASSLAEGTDTQYF. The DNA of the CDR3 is TGTGCCAGCAGCTTAGCGGAAGGGACAGATACGCAGTATTTT. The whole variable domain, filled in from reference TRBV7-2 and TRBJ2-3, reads GAGVSQSPSNKVTEKGKDVELRCDPISGHTALYWYRQSLGQGLEFLIYFQGNSAPDKSGLPSDRFSAERTGGSVSTLTIQRTQQEDSAVYLCASSLAEGTDTQYFGPGTRLTVL.

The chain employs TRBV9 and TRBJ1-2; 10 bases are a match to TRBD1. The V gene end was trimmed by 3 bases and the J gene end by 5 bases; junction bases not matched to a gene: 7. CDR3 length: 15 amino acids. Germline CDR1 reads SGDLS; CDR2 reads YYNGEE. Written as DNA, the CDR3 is TGTGCCAGCAGCGATGCGACAGGGGGCGGATATGGCTACACCTTC. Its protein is CASSDATGGGYGYTF.

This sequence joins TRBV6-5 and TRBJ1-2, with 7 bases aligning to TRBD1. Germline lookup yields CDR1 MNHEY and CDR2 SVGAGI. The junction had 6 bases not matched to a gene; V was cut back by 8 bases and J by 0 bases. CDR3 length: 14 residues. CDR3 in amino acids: CASARDRTNYGYTF. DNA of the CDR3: TGTGCCAGCGCCCGGGACAGAACTAACTATGGCTACACCTTC.

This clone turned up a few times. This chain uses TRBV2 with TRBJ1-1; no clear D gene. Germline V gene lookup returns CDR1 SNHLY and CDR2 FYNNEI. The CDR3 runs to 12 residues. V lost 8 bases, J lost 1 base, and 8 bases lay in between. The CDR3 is CASGDGNTEAFF. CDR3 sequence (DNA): TGTGCCAGCGGAGACGGGAACACTGAAGCTTTCTTT.

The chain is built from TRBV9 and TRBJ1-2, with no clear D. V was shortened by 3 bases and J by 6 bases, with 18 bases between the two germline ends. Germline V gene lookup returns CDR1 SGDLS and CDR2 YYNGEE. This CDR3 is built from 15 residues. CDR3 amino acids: CASSEVWASHDGYTF. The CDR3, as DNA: TGTGCCAGCAGCGAAGTTTGGGCCAGCCACGATGGCTACACCTTC.

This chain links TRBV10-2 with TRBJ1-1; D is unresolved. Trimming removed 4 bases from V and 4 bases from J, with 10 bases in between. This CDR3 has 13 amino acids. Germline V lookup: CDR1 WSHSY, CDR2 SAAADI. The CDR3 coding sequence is TGCGCCAGCAGTGGCCTCGGCGGCACTGAAGCTTTCTTT. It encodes CASSGLGGTEAFF.

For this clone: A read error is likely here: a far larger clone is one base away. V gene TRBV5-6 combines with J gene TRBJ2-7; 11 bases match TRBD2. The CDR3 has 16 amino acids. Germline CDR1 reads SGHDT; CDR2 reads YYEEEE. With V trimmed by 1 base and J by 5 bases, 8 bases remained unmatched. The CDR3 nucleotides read TGTGCCAGCAGCTTGCGGCTAGCGGGGGGACCCGACGAGCAGTACTTC. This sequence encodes CASSLRLAGGPDEQYF.

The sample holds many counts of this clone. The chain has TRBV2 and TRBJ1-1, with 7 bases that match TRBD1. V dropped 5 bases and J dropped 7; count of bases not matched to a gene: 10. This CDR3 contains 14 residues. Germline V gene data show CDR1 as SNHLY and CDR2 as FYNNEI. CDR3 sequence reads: CASSRNPGQYEAFF. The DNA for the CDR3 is TGTGCCAGCAGTCGTAACCCGGGACAGTATGAAGCTTTCTTT.

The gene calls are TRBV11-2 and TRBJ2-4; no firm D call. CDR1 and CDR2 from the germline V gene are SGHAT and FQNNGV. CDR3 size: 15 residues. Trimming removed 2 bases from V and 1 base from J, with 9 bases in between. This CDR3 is CASSLPSSAKNIQYF. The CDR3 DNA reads TGTGCCAGCAGCTTACCGTCCTCGGCCAAAAACATTCAGTACTTC.

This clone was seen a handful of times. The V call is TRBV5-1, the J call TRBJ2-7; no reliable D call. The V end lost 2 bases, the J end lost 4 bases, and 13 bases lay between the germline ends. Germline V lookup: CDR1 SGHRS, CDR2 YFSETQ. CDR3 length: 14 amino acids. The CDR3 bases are TGCGCCAGCAGCTTCGAAGACGGAAGGTACGAGCAGTACTTC. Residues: CASSFEDGRYEQYF.

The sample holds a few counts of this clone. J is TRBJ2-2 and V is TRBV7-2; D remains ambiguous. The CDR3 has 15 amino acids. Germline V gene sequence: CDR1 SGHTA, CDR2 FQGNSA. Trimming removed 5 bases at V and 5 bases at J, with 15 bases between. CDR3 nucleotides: TGTGCCAGCAGCGTAACAACCCTCAGAACCGGGGAGCTGTTTTTT. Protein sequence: CASSVTTLRTGELFF.

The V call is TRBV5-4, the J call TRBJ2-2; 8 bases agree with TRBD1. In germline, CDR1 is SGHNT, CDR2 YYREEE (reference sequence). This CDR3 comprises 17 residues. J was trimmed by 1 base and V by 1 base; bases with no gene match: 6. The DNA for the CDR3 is TGTGCCAGCAGCTTGTTTTTAGGGACAGGGAACACCGGGGAGCTGTTTTTT. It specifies CASSLFLGTGNTGELFF. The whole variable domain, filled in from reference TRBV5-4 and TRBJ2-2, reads ETGVTQSPTHLIKTRGQQVTLRCSSQSGHNTVSWYQQALGQGPQFIFQYYREEENGRGNFPPRFSGLQFPNYSSELNVNALELDDSALYLCASSLFLGTGNTGELFFGEGSRLTVL.

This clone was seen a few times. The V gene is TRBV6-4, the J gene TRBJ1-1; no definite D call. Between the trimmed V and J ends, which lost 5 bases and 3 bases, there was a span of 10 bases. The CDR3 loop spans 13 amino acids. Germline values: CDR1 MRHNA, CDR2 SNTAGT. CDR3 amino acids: CASSYEPYTEAFF. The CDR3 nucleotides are TGTGCCAGCAGTTATGAGCCCTACACTGAAGCTTTCTTT.

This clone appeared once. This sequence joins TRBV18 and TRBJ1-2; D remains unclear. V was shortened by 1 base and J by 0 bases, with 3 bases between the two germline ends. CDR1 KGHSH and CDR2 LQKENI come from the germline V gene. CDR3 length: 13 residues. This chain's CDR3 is CASSPQANYGYTF. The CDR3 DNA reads TGTGCCAGCTCACCACAGGCTAACTATGGCTACACCTTC.

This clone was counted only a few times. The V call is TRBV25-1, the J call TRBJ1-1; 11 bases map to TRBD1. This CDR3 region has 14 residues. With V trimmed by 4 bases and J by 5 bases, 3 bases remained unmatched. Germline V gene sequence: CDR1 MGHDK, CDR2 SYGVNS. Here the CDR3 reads CASSGDRGWTEAFF. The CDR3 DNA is TGTGCCAGCAGTGGGGACAGGGGGTGGACTGAAGCTTTCTTT.

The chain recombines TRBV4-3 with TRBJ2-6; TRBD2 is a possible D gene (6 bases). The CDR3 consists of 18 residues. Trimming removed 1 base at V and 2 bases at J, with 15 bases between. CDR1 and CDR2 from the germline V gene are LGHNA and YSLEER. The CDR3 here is CASSQVVPGRTGANVLTF. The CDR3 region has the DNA TGCGCCAGCAGCCAAGTTGTCCCCGGGAGAACTGGGGCCAACGTCCTGACTTTC.

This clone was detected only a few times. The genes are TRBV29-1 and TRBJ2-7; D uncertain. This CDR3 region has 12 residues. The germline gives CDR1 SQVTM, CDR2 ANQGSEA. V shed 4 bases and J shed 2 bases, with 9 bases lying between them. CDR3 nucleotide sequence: TGCAGCGTTGGCCTTCTTCCCTACGAGCAGTACTTC. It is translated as CSVGLLPYEQYF.

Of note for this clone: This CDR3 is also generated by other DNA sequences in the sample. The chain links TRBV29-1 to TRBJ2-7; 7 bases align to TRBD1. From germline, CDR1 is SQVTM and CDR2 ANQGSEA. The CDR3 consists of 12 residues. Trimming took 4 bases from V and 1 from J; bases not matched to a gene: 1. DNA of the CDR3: TGCAGCGTTGTGGGACAGTCCTACGAGCAGTACTTC. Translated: CSVVGQSYEQYF.

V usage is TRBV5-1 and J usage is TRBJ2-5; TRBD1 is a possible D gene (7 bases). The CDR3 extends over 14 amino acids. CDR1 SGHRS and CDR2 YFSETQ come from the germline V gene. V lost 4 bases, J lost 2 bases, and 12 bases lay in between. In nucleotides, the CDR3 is TGCGCCAGCAGCCGCGCGGGACAGCAAGAGACCCAGTACTTC. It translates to CASSRAGQQETQYF. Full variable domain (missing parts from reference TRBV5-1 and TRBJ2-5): KAGVTQTPRYLIKTRGQQVTLSCSPISGHRSVSWYQQTPGQGLQFLFEYFSETQRNKGNFPGRFSGRQFSNSRSEMNVSTLELGDSALYLCASSRAGQQETQYFGPGTRLLVL.

The CDR3 coding sequence is TGCAGCGCCGCCCCCCAGGGAGGTGGCTACACCTTC. Protein sequence: CSAAPQGGGYTF. The genes are TRBV29-1 and TRBJ1-2; the D gene is possibly TRBD1 (5 bases). Per the germline V gene, CDR1 is SQVTM and CDR2 is ANQGSEA. The ends were cut back, 7 bases at V and 7 bases at J, with 16 bases in the middle. The CDR3 length is 12 residues.